Presented here are 16 T cell receptor beta chains from one specimen sequenced in a study of cytomegalovirus exposure and HLA in healthy donors. With 60 Vbeta and 13 Jbeta primers, the PCR was carried out. Profiling relied on immunoSEQ multiplex PCR, and the TCRdb table lists in-frame clones only, not all of them. The profile shows roughly 120,000 clones, more than 80% of them singletons. Specimen: PBMCs. All receptors come from a man aged 25-45 years in good health and CMV-seronegative.

The sample holds one count of this clone. This chain uses TRBV7-3 with TRBJ2-5; the D gene is possibly TRBD2 (6 bases). Trimming left V 0 bases short and J 4 bases short, with 12 bases between. Germline V lookup: CDR1 SGHTA, CDR2 FQGTGA. CDR3 length: 15 amino acids. The DNA of the CDR3 is TGTGCCAGCAGCTTAACGGGGGTAGCGGCAGAGACCCAGTACTTC. Its protein is CASSLTGVAAETQYF.

The rearrangement joins TRBV9 to TRBJ1-5; D possibly corresponds to TRBD1 (6 bases). Germline V CDR1 and CDR2: SGDLS, YYNGEE. This CDR3 spans 15 amino acids. V was cut by 3 bases and J by 2 bases, with 12 bases left in between. The DNA for the CDR3 is TGTGCCAGCAGCGCTGACAACAGGGGCAATCAGCCCCAGCATTTT. Translating it yields CASSADNRGNQPQHF.

This CDR3 reads CASSQSSGRGITSYEQYF. In DNA form, the CDR3 reads TGCGCCAGCAGCCAATCATCGGGCAGGGGCATTACTTCCTACGAGCAGTACTTC. The V call is TRBV4-1, the J call TRBJ2-7; tentative D call: TRBD1 (6 bases). Per germline, CDR1 MGHRA and CDR2 YSYEKL. CDR3 size: 18 residues. Trimming removed 2 bases at V and 1 base at J, with 21 bases between.

This chain joins TRBV4-3 and TRBJ2-1; 10 nucleotides agree with TRBD2. This CDR3 spans 15 amino acids. The V segment lost 0 bases and the J segment 7 bases; nucleotides outside the gene matches: 3. CDR1 LGHNA and CDR2 YSLEER come from the germline V gene. The chain's CDR3 is CASSQDQLAGNEQFF. The CDR3 region has the DNA TGCGCCAGCAGCCAAGATCAACTAGCGGGAAATGAGCAGTTCTTC.

This clone showed up just once. This chain links TRBV4-2 with TRBJ1-3, with D perhaps matching TRBD1 (5 bases). CDR1 LGHNA and CDR2 YNFKEQ come from the germline V gene. Trimming pared 4 bases from V and 0 bases from J, leaving 10 bases between. This CDR3 has 15 amino acids. The chain's CDR3 is CASSRRQSSGNTIYF. Here the CDR3 DNA reads TGTGCCAGCAGCCGCAGACAGAGCTCTGGAAACACCATATATTTT.

Notes on this clone: One end of the junction is discordant with germline, which a read error may explain. The gene calls are TRBV7-9 and TRBJ1-5; 9 nucleotides match TRBD1. The CDR3 loop spans 13 amino acids. Germline V CDR1 and CDR2: SEHNR, FQNEAQ (reference sequence). CDR3 coding DNA: TGTGCCAGCTCGGGACAGGGTCGTCAGCCCCAGAATTTT. Protein sequence: CASSGQGRQPQNF. Using reference TRBV7-9 and TRBJ1-5 for the parts outside the CDR3, the full variable domain is DTGVSQNPRHKITKRGQNVTFRCDPISEHNRLYWYRQTLGQGPEFLTYFQNEAQLEKSRLLSDRFSAERPKGSFSTLEIQRTEQGDSAMYLCASSGQGRQPQNFGDGTRLSIL.

The V gene is TRBV5-1, the J gene TRBJ2-2; TRBD1 matches 9 bases. Germline loops: CDR1 SGHRS, CDR2 YFSETQ. V lost 7 bases to trimming and J lost 0 bases; unmatched junction nucleotides: 4. The CDR3 length is 15 residues. The CDR3 loop is CASEGTGPNTGELFF. In DNA form, the CDR3 reads TGCGCCAGCGAGGGGACAGGGCCGAACACCGGGGAGCTGTTTTTT. Looking up the rest from reference TRBV5-1 and TRBJ2-2 gives the full variable domain: KAGVTQTPRYLIKTRGQQVTLSCSPISGHRSVSWYQQTPGQGLQFLFEYFSETQRNKGNFPGRFSGRQFSNSRSEMNVSTLELGDSALYLCASEGTGPNTGELFFGEGSRLTVL.

The V and J genes are TRBV2 and TRBJ2-1; perhaps TRBD2 as D (5 bases). Trimming removed 7 bases from V and 4 bases from J, with 17 bases in between. Germline CDR1 and CDR2: SNHLY and FYNNEI. The CDR3 covers 15 residues. CDR3 nucleotide sequence: TGTGCCAGCATCCAGGTCCTAGCAGCATACAATGAGCAGTTCTTC. This encodes CASIQVLAAYNEQFF. Looking up the rest from reference TRBV2 and TRBJ2-1 gives the full variable domain: EPEVTQTPSHQVTQMGQEVILRCVPISNHLYFYWYRQILGQKVEFLVSFYNNEISEKSEIFDDQFSVERPDGSNFTLKIRSTKLEDSAMYFCASIQVLAAYNEQFFGPGTRLTVL.

The chain carries TRBV7-8 and TRBJ2-7, with D tentatively TRBD2 (5 bases). Trimming shortened V by 3 bases and J by 3 bases, and 18 bases separated the two germline ends. Germline lookup yields CDR1 SGHVS and CDR2 FQNEAQ. This CDR3 comprises 16 residues. CDR3 sequence reads: CASSFTGGQAVYEQYF. CDR3 coding DNA: TGTGCCAGCAGCTTTACCGGCGGGCAGGCCGTCTACGAGCAGTACTTC.

The chain has TRBV19 and TRBJ2-3; D unclear. CDR1 is LNHDA, CDR2 SQIVND, per germline (reference sequence). V was clipped by 3 bases and J by 0 bases, with 7 bases between them. The CDR3 spans 14 residues. The CDR3 reads CASSIQLSTDTQYF. The CDR3 DNA reads TGTGCCAGTAGTATCCAGTTAAGCACAGATACGCAGTATTTT.

The gene calls are TRBV19 and TRBJ2-1; 9 bases line up with TRBD2. CDR1 and CDR2 (germline): LNHDA, SQIVND (reference sequence). Trimming at V came to 5 bases and at J to 8 bases, leaving 10 bases not matched to a gene. The CDR3 has 15 residues. The CDR3 DNA reads as TGTGCCAGTAGTGGGTTAGCGGGAGATTACGATGAGCAGTTCTTC. Translated, it gives CASSGLAGDYDEQFF.

This clone was counted only a few times. The chain couples TRBV19 to TRBJ2-7, with D maybe TRBD1 (5 bases). This CDR3 is 14 amino acids long. CDR1 and CDR2 from the germline V gene are LNHDA and SQIVND (reference sequence). Trimming shortened V by 5 bases and J by 0 bases, and 11 bases separated the two germline ends. The CDR3 DNA is TGTGCCAGTAGTTTCGACAGTTACTCCTACGAGCAGTACTTC. It codes for CASSFDSYSYEQYF.

V gene TRBV5-4 combines with J gene TRBJ1-5, with 7 bases that match TRBD1. CDR3 length: 14 amino acids. CDR1 is SGHNT, CDR2 YYREEE, per germline (reference sequence). Losses at the gene ends were 2 bases for V and 4 bases for J; bases not matched to a gene: 3. In DNA form, the CDR3 reads TGTGCCAGCAGCTTCCAGGGGGGAAATCAGCCCCAGCATTTT. Translated: CASSFQGGNQPQHF.

The genes are TRBV2 and TRBJ2-1; maybe TRBD2 (5 bases). Germline V gene lookup returns CDR1 SNHLY and CDR2 FYNNEI. Trimming removed 7 bases at V and 0 bases at J, with 10 bases between. The CDR3 has 14 residues. The CDR3 spells CASIERSSYNEQFF. CDR3 DNA sequence: TGTGCCAGCATTGAGCGGAGCTCCTACAATGAGCAGTTCTTC.

This clone has only a few counts. This chain uses TRBV7-9 with TRBJ2-3; 7 bases are shared with TRBD1. The CDR3 length is 10 residues. Unmatched junction bases numbered 6, after V lost 10 bases and J lost 11 bases. CDR1 is SEHNR and CDR2 is FQNEAQ in the germline V gene (reference sequence). As DNA, the CDR3 is TGTGCCACGACAGGGTTCCGGCAGTATTTT. Translated, it gives CATTGFRQYF. Full variable domain (missing parts from reference TRBV7-9 and TRBJ2-3): DTGVSQNPRHKITKRGQNVTFRCDPISEHNRLYWYRQTLGQGPEFLTYFQNEAQLEKSRLLSDRFSAERPKGSFSTLEIQRTEQGDSAMYLCATTGFRQYFGPGTRLTVL.

To note about this clone: A read error may produce the germline difference seen at one junction end. The V and J genes are TRBV5-4 and TRBJ2-2, with 7 bases fitting TRBD1. The CDR3 has 17 residues. Looked up from germline, CDR1 is SGHNT and CDR2 is YYREEE (reference sequence). CDR3 in amino acids: CASRTSTGDANTGELLF. The CDR3 DNA reads as TGTGCCAGCAGAACCAGCACAGGGGATGCGAACACCGGGGAGCTGCTTTTT.